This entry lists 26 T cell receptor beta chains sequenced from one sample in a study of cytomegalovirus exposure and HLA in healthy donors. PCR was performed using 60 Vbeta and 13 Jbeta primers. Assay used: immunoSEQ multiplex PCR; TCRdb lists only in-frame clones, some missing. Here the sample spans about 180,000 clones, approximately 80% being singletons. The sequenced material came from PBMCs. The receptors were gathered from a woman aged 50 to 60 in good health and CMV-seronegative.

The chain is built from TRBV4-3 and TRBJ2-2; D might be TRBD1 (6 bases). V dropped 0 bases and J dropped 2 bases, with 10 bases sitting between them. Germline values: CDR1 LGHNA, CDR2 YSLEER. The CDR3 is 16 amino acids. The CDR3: CASSQEGQGNTGELFF. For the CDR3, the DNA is TGCGCCAGCAGCCAAGAGGGACAAGGCAACACCGGGGAGCTGTTTTTT.

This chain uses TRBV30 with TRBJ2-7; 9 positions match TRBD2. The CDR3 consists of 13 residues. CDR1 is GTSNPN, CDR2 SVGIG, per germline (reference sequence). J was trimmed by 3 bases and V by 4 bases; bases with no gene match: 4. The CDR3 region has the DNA TGTGCCTGGATTCCTAGCGGGGACTACGAGCAGTACTTC. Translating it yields CAWIPSGDYEQYF. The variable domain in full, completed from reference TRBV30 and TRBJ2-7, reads SQTIHQWPATLVQPVGSPLSLECTVEGTSNPNLYWYRQAAGRGLQLLFYSVGIGQISSEVPQNLSASRPQDRQFILSSKKLLLSDSGFYLCAWIPSGDYEQYFGPGTRLTVT.

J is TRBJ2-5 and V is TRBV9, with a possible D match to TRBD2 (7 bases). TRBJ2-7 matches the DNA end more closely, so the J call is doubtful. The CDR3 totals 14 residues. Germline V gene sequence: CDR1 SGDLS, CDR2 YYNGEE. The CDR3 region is CASSVDGGRYEQYF. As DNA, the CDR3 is TGTGCCAGCAGCGTAGACGGGGGGCGATACGAGCAGTACTTC.

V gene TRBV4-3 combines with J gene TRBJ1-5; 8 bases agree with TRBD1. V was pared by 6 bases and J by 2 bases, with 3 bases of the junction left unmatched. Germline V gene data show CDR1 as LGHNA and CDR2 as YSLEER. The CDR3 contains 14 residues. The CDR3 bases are TGCGCCAGCAGTCAGGGGGCCCGCAATCAGCCCCAGCATTTT. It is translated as CASSQGARNQPQHF.

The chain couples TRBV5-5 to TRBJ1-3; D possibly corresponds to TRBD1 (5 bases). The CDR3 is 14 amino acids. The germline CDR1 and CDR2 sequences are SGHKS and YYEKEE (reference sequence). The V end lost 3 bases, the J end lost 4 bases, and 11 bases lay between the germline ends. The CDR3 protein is CASSSGFRGNTIYF. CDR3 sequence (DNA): TGTGCCAGCAGCTCAGGGTTTAGGGGAAACACCATATATTTT.

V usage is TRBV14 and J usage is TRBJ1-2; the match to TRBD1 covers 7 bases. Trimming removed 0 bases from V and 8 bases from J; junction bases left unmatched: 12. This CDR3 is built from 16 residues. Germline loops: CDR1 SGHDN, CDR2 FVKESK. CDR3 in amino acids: CASSQDSTTGLGGYTF. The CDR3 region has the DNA TGTGCCAGCAGCCAAGACTCGACGACAGGGTTGGGGGGCTACACCTTC. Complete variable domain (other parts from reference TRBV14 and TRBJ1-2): EAGVTQFPSHSVIEKGQTVTLRCDPISGHDNLYWYRRVMGKEIKFLLHFVKESKQDESGMPNNRFLAERTGGTYSTLKVQPAELEDSGVYFCASSQDSTTGLGGYTFGSGTRLTVV.

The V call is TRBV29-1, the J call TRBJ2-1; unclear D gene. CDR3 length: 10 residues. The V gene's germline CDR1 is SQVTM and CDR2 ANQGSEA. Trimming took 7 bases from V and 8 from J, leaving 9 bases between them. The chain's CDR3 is CSAGLDEQFF. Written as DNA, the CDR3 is TGCAGCGCCGGTTTGGATGAGCAGTTCTTC.

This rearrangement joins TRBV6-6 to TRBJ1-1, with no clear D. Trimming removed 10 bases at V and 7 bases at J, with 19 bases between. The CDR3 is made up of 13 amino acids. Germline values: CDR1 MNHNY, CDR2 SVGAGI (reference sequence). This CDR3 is CATRVYGSGEAFF. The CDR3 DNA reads TGTGCCACCCGAGTTTACGGGTCGGGTGAAGCTTTCTTT.

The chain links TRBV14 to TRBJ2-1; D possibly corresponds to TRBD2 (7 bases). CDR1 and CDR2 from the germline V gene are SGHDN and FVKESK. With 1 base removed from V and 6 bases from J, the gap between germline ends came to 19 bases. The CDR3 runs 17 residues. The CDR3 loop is CASSQVGWRGGFNEQFF. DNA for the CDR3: TGTGCCAGCAGCCAAGTCGGTTGGAGGGGGGGCTTCAATGAGCAGTTCTTC.

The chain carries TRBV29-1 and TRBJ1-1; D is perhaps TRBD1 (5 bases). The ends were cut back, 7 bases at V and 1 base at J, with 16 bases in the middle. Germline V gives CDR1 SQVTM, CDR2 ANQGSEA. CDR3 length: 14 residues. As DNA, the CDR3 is TGCAGCGCGACAAAGGACAATTCGAACACTGAAGCTTTCTTT. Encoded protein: CSATKDNSNTEAFF.

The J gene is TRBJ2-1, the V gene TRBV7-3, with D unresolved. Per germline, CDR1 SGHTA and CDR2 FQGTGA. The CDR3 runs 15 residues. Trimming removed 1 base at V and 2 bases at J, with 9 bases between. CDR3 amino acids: CASSLRAPPYNEQFF. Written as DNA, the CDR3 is TGTGCCAGCAGCTTAAGAGCGCCTCCCTACAATGAGCAGTTCTTC.

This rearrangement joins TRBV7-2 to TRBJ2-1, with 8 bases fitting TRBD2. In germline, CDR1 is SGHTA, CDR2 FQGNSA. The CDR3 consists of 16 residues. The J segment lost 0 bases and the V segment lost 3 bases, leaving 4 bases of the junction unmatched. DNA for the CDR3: TGTGCCAGCAGCTTTAGCGGGGCTAGCTCCTACAATGAGCAGTTCTTC. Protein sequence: CASSFSGASSYNEQFF.

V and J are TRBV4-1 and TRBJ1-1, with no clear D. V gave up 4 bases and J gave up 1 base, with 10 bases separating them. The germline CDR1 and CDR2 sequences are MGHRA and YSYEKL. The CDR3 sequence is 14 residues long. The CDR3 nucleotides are TGCGCCAGCAGCCCGGGCGGGAGGAACACTGAAGCTTTCTTT. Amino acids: CASSPGGRNTEAFF.

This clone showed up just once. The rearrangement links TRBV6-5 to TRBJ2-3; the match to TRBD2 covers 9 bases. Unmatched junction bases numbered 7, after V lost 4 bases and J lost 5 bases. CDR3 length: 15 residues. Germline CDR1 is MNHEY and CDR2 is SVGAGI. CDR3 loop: CASSFGTSSRDTQYF. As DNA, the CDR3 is TGTGCCAGCAGTTTCGGGACTAGCTCCCGAGATACGCAGTATTTT.

The CDR3 DNA sequence: TGCGCCAGCAGGAGAGGGACTAGCGGATTCACAGATACGCAGTATTTT. This codes for CASRRGTSGFTDTQYF. This rearrangement joins TRBV5-1 to TRBJ2-3; 11 positions match TRBD2. The CDR3 is 16 amino acids. Germline lookup yields CDR1 SGHRS and CDR2 YFSETQ. With V trimmed by 5 bases and J by 2 bases, 7 bases remained unmatched.

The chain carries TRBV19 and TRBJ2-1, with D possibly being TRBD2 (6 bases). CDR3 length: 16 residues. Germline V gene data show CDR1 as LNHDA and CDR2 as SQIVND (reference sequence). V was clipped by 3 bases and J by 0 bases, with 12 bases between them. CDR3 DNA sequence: TGTGCCAGTAGTATTACGGCGGGGCCCTCCTACAATGAGCAGTTCTTC. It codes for CASSITAGPSYNEQFF.

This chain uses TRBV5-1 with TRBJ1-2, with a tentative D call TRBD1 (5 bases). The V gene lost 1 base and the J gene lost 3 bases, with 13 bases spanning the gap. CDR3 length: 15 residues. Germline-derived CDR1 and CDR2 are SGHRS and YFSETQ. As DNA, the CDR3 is TGCGCCAGCAGCTTGAGCGGGTTGGGGGACTATGGCTACACCTTC. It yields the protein CASSLSGLGDYGYTF.

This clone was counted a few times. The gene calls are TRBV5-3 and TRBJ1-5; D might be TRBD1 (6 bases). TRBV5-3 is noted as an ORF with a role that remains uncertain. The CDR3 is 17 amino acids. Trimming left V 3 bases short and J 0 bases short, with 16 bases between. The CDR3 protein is CARSSTDRDDSNQPQHF. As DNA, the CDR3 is TGTGCCAGAAGCTCGACGGACAGAGATGATAGCAATCAGCCCCAGCATTTT.

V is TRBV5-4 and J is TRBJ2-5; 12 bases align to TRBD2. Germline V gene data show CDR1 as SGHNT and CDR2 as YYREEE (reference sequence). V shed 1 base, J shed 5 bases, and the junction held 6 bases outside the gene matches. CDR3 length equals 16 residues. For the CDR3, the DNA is TGTGCCAGCAGCTTGTCTCCTAGCGGGAGGGGGGAGACCCAGTACTTC. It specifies CASSLSPSGRGETQYF.

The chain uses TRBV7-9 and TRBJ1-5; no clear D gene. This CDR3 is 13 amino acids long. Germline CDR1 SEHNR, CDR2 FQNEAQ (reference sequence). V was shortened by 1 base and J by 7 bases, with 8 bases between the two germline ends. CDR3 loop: CASSLGRVQPQHF. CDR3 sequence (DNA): TGTGCCAGCAGCTTAGGCCGAGTCCAGCCCCAGCATTTT.

The CDR3 loop is CASRDRAGANVLTF. The CDR3 DNA reads TGTGCCAGCAGGGACAGGGCTGGGGCCAACGTCCTGACTTTC. The chain uses TRBV6-1 and TRBJ2-6; 8 bases fit TRBD1. The CDR3 length is 14 residues. V was pared by 6 bases and J by 2 bases, with 0 bases of the junction left unmatched. CDR1 and CDR2 from the germline V gene are MNHNS and SASEGT.

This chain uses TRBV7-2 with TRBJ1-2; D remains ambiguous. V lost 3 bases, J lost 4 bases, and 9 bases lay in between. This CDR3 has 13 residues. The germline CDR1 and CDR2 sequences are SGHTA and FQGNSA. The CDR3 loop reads CASSLGRIYGYTF. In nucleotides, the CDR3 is TGTGCCAGCAGCTTGGGCAGGATCTATGGCTACACCTTC.

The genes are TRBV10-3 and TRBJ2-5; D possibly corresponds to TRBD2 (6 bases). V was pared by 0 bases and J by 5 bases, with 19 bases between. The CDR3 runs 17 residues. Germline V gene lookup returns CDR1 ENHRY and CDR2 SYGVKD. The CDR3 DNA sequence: TGTGCCATCAGTGAGTCTCGGAGGGGCCCGATATTGGAGACCCAGTACTTC. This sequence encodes CAISESRRGPILETQYF.

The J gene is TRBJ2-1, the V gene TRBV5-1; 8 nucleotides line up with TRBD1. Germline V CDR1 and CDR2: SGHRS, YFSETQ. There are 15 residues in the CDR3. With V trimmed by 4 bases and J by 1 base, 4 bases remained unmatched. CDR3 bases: TGCGCCAGCAGCGGGGACAGGCATTCCTACAATGAGCAGTTCTTC. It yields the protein CASSGDRHSYNEQFF.

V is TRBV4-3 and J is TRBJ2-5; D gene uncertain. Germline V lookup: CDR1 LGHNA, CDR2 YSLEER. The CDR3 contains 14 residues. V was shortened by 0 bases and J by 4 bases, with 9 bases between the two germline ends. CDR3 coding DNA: TGCGCCAGCAGCCAAGAGCATCAGGCAGAGACCCAGTACTTC. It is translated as CASSQEHQAETQYF.

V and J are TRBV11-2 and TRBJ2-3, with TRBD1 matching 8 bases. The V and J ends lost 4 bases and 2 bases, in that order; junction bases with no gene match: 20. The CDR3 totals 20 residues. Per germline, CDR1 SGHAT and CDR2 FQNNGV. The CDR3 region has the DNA TGTGCCAGCAGCTCAGAACTGTCAGGGGGCGGTGCGATTACCACAGATACGCAGTATTTT. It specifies CASSSELSGGGAITTDTQYF.